This T cell receptor beta chain is drawn from a study of TIL therapy for anti-PD-1-resistant metastatic lung cancer. Study details: Tumors were harvested before any PD-1/PD-L1 blockade. Median tumor mutation burden was 1.5 mutations per megabase.

The libraries were made with immunoSEQ v3. The table came from immunoSEQ multiplex PCR; TCRdb's copy has only in-frame clones and leaves some out. Seen here are about 36,000 clones, around 70% observed once, and the top ten hold about 6%. As for time point: pre-treatment sample, taken before nivolumab and TIL therapy. The CDR3 is made up of 16 amino acids. Losses at the gene ends were 6 bases for V and 2 bases for J; bases not matched to a gene: 9. Looked up from germline, CDR1 is SGHTA and CDR2 is FQGTGA. This TCR derives from a person aged 25 to 79 with non-small cell lung cancer. The rearrangement links TRBV7-3 to TRBJ2-2; 7 nucleotides agree with TRBD1. The sequences come from blood, collected at baseline. In DNA, the CDR3 is TGTGCCAGCAGTCTAAGTGGGACAGCTAACACCGGGGAGCTGTTTTTT. Protein: CASSLSGTANTGELFF. Using reference TRBV7-3 and TRBJ2-2 for the parts outside the CDR3, the full variable domain is GAGVSQTPSNKVTEKGKYVELRCDPISGHTALYWYRQSLGQGPEFLIYFQGTGAADDSGLPNDRFFAVRPEGSVSTLKIQRTERGDSAVYLCASSLSGTANTGELFFGEGSRLTVL.